The entry below gives a single T cell receptor beta chain sequence along with its context. Its antigen is currently unknown. The germline gives CDR1 SGDLS, CDR2 YYNGEE. The length of the CDR3 is 18 residues. The J segment lost 0 bases and the V segment lost 4 bases, leaving 11 bases of the junction unmatched. This sample is drawn from a study of T cells after posttransplantation cyclophosphamide. Profiling relied on immunoSEQ multiplex PCR, and the TCRdb table lists in-frame clones only, not all of them. The table records 9,900 or so clones, around four fifths of them present only once. Overall study findings and caveats: Donor-recipient repertoire similarity was low at 1-2 months, rising over year one. Tissue-infiltrating T cells from skin or gut overlapped little with blood T cells.

A marrow graft followed busulfan-fludarabine conditioning, with cyclophosphamide on days +3 and +4. This rearrangement joins TRBV9 to TRBJ1-3; TRBD1 matches 9 bases. Sequencing was performed on PBMCs, taken about 1,700 days after allogeneic stem cell transplant with posttransplant cyclophosphamide. This TCR derives from a female patient in her fifties who received an allogeneic stem cell transplant from a related donor, was CMV-positive, and had no GVHD. Part of the T cells may come from the graft donor. The CDR3 sequence is CASSIRDRAILSGNTIYF. The DNA of the CDR3 is TGTGCCAGCAGCATCCGGGACAGGGCCATCCTCTCTGGAAACACCATATATTTT.